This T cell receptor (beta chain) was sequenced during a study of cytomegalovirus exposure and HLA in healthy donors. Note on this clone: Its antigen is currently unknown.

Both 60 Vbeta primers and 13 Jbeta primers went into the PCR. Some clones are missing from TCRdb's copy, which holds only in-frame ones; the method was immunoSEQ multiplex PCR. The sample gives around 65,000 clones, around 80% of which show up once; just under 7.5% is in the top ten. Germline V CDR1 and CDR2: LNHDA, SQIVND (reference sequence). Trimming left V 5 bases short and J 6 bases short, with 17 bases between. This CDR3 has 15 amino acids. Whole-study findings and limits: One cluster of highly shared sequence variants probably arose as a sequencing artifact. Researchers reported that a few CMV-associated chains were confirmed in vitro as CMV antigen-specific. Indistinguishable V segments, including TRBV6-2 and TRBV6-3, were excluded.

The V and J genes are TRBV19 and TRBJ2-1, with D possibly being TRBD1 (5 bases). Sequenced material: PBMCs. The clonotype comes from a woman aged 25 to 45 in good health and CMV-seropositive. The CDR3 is CASSLTAVPSNEQFF. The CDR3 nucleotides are TGTGCCAGTAGTCTGACAGCAGTACCTTCCAATGAGCAGTTCTTC.